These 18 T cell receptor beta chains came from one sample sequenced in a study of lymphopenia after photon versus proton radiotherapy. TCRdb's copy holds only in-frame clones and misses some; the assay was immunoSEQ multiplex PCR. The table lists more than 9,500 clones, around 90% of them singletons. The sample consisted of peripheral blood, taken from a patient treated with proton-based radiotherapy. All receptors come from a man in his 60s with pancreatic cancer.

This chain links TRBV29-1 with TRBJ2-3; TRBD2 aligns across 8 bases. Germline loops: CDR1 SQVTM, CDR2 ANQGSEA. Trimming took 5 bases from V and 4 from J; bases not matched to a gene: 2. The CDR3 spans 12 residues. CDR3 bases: TGCAGCGTTACGGGGGGGGCAGATACGCAGTATTTT. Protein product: CSVTGGADTQYF.

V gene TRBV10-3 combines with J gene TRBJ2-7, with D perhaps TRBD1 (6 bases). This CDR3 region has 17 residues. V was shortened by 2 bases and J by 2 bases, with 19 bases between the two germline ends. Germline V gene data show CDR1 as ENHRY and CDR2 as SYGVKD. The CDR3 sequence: CAISERRTGTLTYEQYF. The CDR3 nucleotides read TGTGCCATCAGTGAGCGGCGTACCGGGACACTCACCTACGAGCAGTACTTC.

The CDR3 loop reads CASSPLTRPYEQYF. CDR3 bases: TGTGCCAGCAGTCCCCTTACTAGACCCTACGAGCAGTACTTC. This chain links TRBV6-6 with TRBJ2-7, with a weak D call TRBD2 (5 bases). This CDR3 region has 14 residues. V was cut by 5 bases and J by 2 bases, with 13 bases left in between. Looked up from germline, CDR1 is MNHNY and CDR2 is SVGAGI (reference sequence).

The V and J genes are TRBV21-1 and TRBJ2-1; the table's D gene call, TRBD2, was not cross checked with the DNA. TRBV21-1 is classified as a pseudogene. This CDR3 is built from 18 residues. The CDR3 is CASSKRGREGQGYNEQFF. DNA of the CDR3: TGTGCCAGCAGCAAAAGGGGGCGGGAGGGCCAAGGGTACAATGAGCAGTTCTTC.

The CDR3 loop reads CASSLGALSRSGANVLTF. As DNA, the CDR3 is TGTGCCAGCAGCTTAGGGGCACTGAGTCGCTCTGGGGCCAACGTCCTGACTTTC. The chain employs TRBV7-3 and TRBJ2-6; possibly TRBD1 for D (5 bases). Germline V gene lookup returns CDR1 SGHTA and CDR2 FQGTGA. V dropped 2 bases and J dropped 0 bases, with 14 bases sitting between them. There are 18 residues in the CDR3.

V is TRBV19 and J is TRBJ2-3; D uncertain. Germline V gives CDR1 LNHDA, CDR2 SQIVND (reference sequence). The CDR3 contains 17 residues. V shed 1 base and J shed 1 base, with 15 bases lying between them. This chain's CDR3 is CASSIVAGNRGTDTQYF. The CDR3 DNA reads TGTGCCAGTAGTATAGTTGCCGGAAACCGAGGCACAGATACGCAGTATTTT.

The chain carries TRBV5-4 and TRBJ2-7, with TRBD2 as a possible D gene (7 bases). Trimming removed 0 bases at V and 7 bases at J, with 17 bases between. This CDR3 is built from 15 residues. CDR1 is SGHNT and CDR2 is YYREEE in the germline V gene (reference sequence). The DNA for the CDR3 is TGTGCCAGCAGCTTGGTAGGGGGGGGTCGGGGAGAGCAGTACTTC. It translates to CASSLVGGGRGEQYF.

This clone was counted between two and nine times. The CDR3 coding sequence is TGTGCCTGGAGATCTCTTGGTAGCGGGAGAAAGGTATCCTACAATGAGCAGTTCTTC. It translates to CAWRSLGSGRKVSYNEQFF. The rearrangement links TRBV30 to TRBJ2-1, with 9 bases matching TRBD2. J gave up 1 base and V 3 bases, and 16 bases lay outside the gene matches. Germline-derived CDR1 and CDR2 are GTSNPN and SVGIG (reference sequence). The CDR3 loop spans 19 amino acids.

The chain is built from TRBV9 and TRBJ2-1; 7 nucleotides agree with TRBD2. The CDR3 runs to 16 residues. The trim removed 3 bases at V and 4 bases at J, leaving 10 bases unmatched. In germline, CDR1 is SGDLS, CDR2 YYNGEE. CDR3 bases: TGTGCCAGCAGCGCCTTGCTAGCGGCTTTATACAATGAGCAGTTCTTC. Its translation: CASSALLAALYNEQFF.

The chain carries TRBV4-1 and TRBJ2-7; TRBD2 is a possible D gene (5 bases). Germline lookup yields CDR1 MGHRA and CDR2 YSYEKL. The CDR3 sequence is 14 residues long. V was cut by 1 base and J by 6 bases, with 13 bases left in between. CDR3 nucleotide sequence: TGCGCCAGCAGCCAAGTTGGCGGACGGGGCGAGCAGTACTTC. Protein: CASSQVGGRGEQYF.

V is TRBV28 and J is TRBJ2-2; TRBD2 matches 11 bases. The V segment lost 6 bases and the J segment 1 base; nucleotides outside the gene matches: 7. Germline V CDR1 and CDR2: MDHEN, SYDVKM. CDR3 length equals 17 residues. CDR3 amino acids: CASRLVGLAGNTGELFF. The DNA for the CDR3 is TGTGCCAGCAGACTGGTAGGACTAGCGGGGAACACCGGGGAGCTGTTTTTT.

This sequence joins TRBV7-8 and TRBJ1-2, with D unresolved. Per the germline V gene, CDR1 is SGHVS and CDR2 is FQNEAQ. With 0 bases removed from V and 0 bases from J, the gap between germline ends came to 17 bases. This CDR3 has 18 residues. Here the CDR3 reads CASSLASGYSQANYGYTF. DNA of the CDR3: TGTGCCAGCAGCTTAGCTTCCGGCTATTCTCAGGCTAACTATGGCTACACCTTC.

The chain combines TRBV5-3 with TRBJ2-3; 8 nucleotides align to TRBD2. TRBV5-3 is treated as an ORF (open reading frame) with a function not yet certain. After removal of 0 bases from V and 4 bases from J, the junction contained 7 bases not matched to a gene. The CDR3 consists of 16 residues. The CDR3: CARSLGAGAFSDTQYF. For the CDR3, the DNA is TGTGCCAGAAGCTTGGGAGCGGGAGCATTCTCAGATACGCAGTATTTT.

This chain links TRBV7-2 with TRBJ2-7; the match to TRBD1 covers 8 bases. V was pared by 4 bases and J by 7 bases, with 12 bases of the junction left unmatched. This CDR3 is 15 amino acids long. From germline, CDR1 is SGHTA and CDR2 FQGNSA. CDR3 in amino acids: CASSSSGTGSSEQYF. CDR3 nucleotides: TGTGCCAGCAGCTCGTCCGGGACAGGATCCTCGGAGCAGTACTTC.

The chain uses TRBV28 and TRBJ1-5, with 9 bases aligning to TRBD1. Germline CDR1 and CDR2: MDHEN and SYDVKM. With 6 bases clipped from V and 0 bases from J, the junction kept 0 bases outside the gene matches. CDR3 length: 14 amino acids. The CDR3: CASRTGGSNQPQHF. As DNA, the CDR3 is TGTGCCAGCAGGACAGGGGGTAGCAATCAGCCCCAGCATTTT.

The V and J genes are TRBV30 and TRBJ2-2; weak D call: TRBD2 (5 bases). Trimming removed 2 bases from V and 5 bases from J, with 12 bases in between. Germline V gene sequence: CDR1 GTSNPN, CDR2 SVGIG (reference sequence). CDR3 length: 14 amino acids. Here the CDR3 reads CAWSSRVGTGELFF. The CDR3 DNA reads TGTGCCTGGAGTTCGAGGGTGGGGACCGGGGAGCTGTTTTTT.

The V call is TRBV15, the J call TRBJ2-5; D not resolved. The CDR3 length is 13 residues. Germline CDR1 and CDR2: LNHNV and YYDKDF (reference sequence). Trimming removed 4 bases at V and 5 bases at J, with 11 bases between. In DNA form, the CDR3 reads TGTGCCACCAGCACCGCCTTGGGCGAGACCCAGTACTTC. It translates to CATSTALGETQYF. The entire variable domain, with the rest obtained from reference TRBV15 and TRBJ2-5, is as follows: DAMVIQNPRYQVTQFGKPVTLSCSQTLNHNVMYWYQQKSSQAPKLLFHYYDKDFNNEADTPDNFQSRRPNTSFCFLDIRSPGLGDTAMYLCATSTALGETQYFGPGTRLLVL.

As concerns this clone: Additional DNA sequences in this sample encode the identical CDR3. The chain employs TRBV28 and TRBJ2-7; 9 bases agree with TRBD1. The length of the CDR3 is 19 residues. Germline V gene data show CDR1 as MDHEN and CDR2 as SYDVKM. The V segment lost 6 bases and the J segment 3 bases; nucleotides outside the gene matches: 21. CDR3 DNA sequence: TGTGCCAGCAGATCCCTTAGAATGGCGGGACAGGGAACTATCTACGAGCAGTACTTC. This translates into CASRSLRMAGQGTIYEQYF.